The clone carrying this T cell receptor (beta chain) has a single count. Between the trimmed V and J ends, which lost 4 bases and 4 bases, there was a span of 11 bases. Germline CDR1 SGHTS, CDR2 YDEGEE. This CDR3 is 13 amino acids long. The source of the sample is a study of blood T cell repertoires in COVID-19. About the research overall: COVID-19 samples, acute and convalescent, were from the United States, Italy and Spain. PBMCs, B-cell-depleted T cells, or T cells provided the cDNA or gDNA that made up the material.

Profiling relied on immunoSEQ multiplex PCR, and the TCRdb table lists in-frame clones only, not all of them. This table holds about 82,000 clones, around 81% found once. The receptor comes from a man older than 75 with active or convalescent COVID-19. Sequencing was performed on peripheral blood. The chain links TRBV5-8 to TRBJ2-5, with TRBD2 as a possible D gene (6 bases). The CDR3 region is CASSGRTGETQYF. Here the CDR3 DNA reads TGTGCCAGCAGCGGGAGGACGGGAGAGACCCAGTACTTC.